The 25 T cell receptor beta chains reported below all come from one sample, sequenced in a study of blood T cell repertoires in COVID-19. Measured with immunoSEQ multiplex PCR; TCRdb has only the in-frame clones, and not every one. The sample lists roughly 13,000 clones, 78% seen once, with around 34% in the top ten. Sequencing input: peripheral blood. The receptors come from a human donor in a cohort sampled during active COVID-19.

The chain carries TRBV4-2 and TRBJ1-4; 7 nucleotides align to TRBD1. Looked up from germline, CDR1 is LGHNA and CDR2 is YNFKEQ. J was trimmed by 7 bases and V by 2 bases; bases with no gene match: 10. The CDR3 extends over 16 amino acids. CDR3 DNA sequence: TGTGCCAGCAGCCAACGACAGGGTGCGGGGGGTGAAAAACTGTTTTTT. Translated: CASSQRQGAGGEKLFF.

For the CDR3, the DNA is TGTGCCAGCAGCGGACAGAACACTGAAGCTTTCTTT. Amino acids: CASSGQNTEAFF. The chain uses TRBV6-5 and TRBJ1-1; D may be TRBD1 (5 bases). Germline V gene data show CDR1 as MNHEY and CDR2 as SVGAGI. The ends were cut back, 6 bases at V and 1 base at J, with 6 bases in the middle. CDR3 length: 12 residues.

The V and J genes are TRBV6-4 and TRBJ1-1; D unresolved. Per the germline V gene, CDR1 is MRHNA and CDR2 is SNTAGT. The V end lost 3 bases, the J end lost 6 bases, and 11 bases lay between the germline ends. This CDR3 has 13 residues. This CDR3 reads CASSEATSAEAFF. CDR3 in DNA: TGTGCCAGCAGTGAGGCAACGAGCGCTGAAGCTTTCTTT.

The chain couples TRBV28 to TRBJ1-2, with TRBD1 matching 9 bases. V gave up 4 bases and J gave up 7 bases; unmatched junction bases: 10. The CDR3 extends over 15 amino acids. CDR1 and CDR2 from the germline V gene are MDHEN and SYDVKM. This chain's CDR3 is CASSWGQGVLTGYTF. DNA of the CDR3: TGTGCCAGCAGTTGGGGACAGGGAGTATTAACTGGCTACACCTTC.

The rearrangement joins TRBV6-5 to TRBJ1-3; TRBD1 agrees at 9 bases. With V trimmed by 8 bases and J by 3 bases, 8 bases remained unmatched. The CDR3 is 15 amino acids. Germline CDR1 is MNHEY and CDR2 is SVGAGI. The CDR3 nucleotides read TGTGCCAGCGCTCTCAACAGGGGGCATGGAAACACCATATATTTT. It translates to CASALNRGHGNTIYF.

The CDR3 sequence is CASSQGPGLAGYNEQFF. Here the CDR3 DNA reads TGTGCCAGCAGCCAGGGACCGGGACTAGCGGGTTACAATGAGCAGTTCTTC. This sequence joins TRBV4-2 and TRBJ2-1, with 12 bases lining up with TRBD2. The ends lost 3 bases at V and 4 bases at J; junction bases unmatched: 7. Germline values: CDR1 LGHNA, CDR2 YNFKEQ. This CDR3 is built from 17 residues.

This clone was detected a few times. The chain uses TRBV14 and TRBJ1-1; possible D gene TRBD1, 5 bases. This CDR3 has 13 residues. Trimming removed 1 base at V and 10 bases at J, with 13 bases between. CDR1 is SGHDN, CDR2 FVKESK, per germline. The CDR3 coding sequence is TGTGCCAGCAGCCAAGGGGATGGGAGGGGAGCTTTCTTT. The encoded protein is CASSQGDGRGAFF. Looking up the rest from reference TRBV14 and TRBJ1-1 gives the full variable domain: EAGVTQFPSHSVIEKGQTVTLRCDPISGHDNLYWYRRVMGKEIKFLLHFVKESKQDESGMPNNRFLAERTGGTYSTLKVQPAELEDSGVYFCASSQGDGRGAFFGQGTRLTVV.

The chain carries TRBV6-6 and TRBJ1-4, with 9 bases fitting TRBD1. The CDR3 spans 14 residues. Germline V gene data show CDR1 as MNHNY and CDR2 as SVGAGI (reference sequence). The J segment lost 8 bases and the V segment lost 5 bases, leaving 6 bases of the junction unmatched. The CDR3 region has the DNA TGTGCCAGCAGTGACAGGGGGGTGAAGGAAAAACTGTTTTTT. This gives the protein CASSDRGVKEKLFF.

This clone was observed a handful of times. The V call is TRBV20-1, the J call TRBJ2-7; the D is unclear. This CDR3 region has 11 residues. The germline V and J ends were trimmed by 0 bases and 6 bases, with 6 bases remaining between them. Germline CDR1 reads DFQATT; CDR2 reads SNEGSKA (reference sequence). CDR3 nucleotides: TGCAGTGCTAGAGATGGCAGCGAGCAGTACTTC. Encoded protein: CSARDGSEQYF.

The gene calls are TRBV7-9 and TRBJ1-2, with 12 bases matching TRBD1. The J segment lost 7 bases and the V segment lost 2 bases, leaving 5 bases of the junction unmatched. CDR1 SEHNR and CDR2 FQNEAQ come from the germline V gene (reference sequence). The CDR3 has 15 amino acids. CDR3 residues: CASSLTPGQGAGYTF. DNA for the CDR3: TGTGCCAGCAGCTTAACCCCGGGACAGGGGGCTGGCTACACCTTC.

This rearrangement joins TRBV6-2 or TRBV6-3 to TRBJ1-1; 7 bases line up with TRBD1. The V and J ends lost 6 bases and 7 bases, in that order; junction bases with no gene match: 5. The V gene's germline CDR1 is MNHEY and CDR2 SVGEGT. CDR3 size: 12 residues. The CDR3 here is CASSLTGFEAFF. The CDR3 region has the DNA TGTGCCAGCAGCTTGACAGGGTTTGAAGCTTTCTTT.

This chain connects TRBV28 to TRBJ1-2, with D tentatively TRBD1 (6 bases). The CDR3 is made up of 13 amino acids. V lost 6 bases to trimming and J lost 6 bases, with 14 bases between them. The germline CDR1 and CDR2 sequences are MDHEN and SYDVKM. CDR3 DNA: TGTGCCAGCAGCAGGACAGTGGTCGATGGCTACACCTTC. Translation gives CASSRTVVDGYTF.

The V and J genes are TRBV28 and TRBJ1-4, with 7 bases identical to TRBD1. The CDR3 has 13 amino acids. Per germline, CDR1 MDHEN and CDR2 SYDVKM. V gave up 9 bases and J gave up 6 bases; unmatched junction bases: 7. DNA of the CDR3: TGTGCCAGTCTTAGGGGGCGGGATGAAAAACTGTTTTTT. Encoded protein: CASLRGRDEKLFF.

CDR3 residues: CASNRGQGTHGYTF. CDR3 nucleotides: TGTGCCAGTAATCGAGGACAGGGGACGCATGGCTACACCTTC. The rearrangement links TRBV19 to TRBJ1-2; TRBD1 matches at 9 bases. The CDR3 runs to 14 residues. J gave up 6 bases and V 7 bases, and 9 bases lay outside the gene matches. Germline CDR1 is LNHDA and CDR2 is SQIVND (reference sequence). The complete variable domain, with remaining parts taken from reference TRBV19 and TRBJ1-2, reads DGGITQSPKYLFRKEGQNVTLSCEQNLNHDAMYWYRQDPGQGLRLIYYSQIVNDFQKGDIAEGYSVSREKKESFPLTVTSAQKNPTAFYLCASNRGQGTHGYTFGSGTRLTVV.

The chain joins TRBV19 to TRBJ2-2, with D perhaps matching TRBD1 (5 bases). The V end lost 4 bases, the J end lost 7 bases, and 13 bases lay between the germline ends. The CDR3 runs to 14 residues. In germline, CDR1 is LNHDA, CDR2 SQIVND (reference sequence). As DNA, the CDR3 is TGTGCCAGTAGTAAGGCAGTCCAGGGCGGGGAGCTGTTTTTT. This sequence encodes CASSKAVQGGELFF.

The chain is built from TRBV10-3 and TRBJ2-5, with 7 bases aligning to TRBD1. V dropped 8 bases and J dropped 4; count of bases not matched to a gene: 7. This CDR3 has 13 residues. The V gene's germline CDR1 is ENHRY and CDR2 SYGVKD. CDR3 DNA: TGTGCCATCTCTACTGAGGGGGCAGAGACCCAGTACTTC. Translation: CAISTEGAETQYF.

This chain uses TRBV2 with TRBJ2-5; maybe TRBD1 (5 bases). The CDR3 has 15 residues. Deletions cut 2 bases from V and 5 bases from J, with 15 bases between. Germline CDR1 and CDR2: SNHLY and FYNNEI. This CDR3 is CASSENQGFWETQYF. CDR3 sequence (DNA): TGTGCCAGCAGTGAAAATCAGGGTTTTTGGGAGACCCAGTACTTC. Supplemented by reference TRBV2 and TRBJ2-5, the full variable domain reads EPEVTQTPSHQVTQMGQEVILRCVPISNHLYFYWYRQILGQKVEFLVSFYNNEISEKSEIFDDQFSVERPDGSNFTLKIRSTKLEDSAMYFCASSENQGFWETQYFGPGTRLLVL.

Only one count was recorded for this clone. The genes are TRBV5-8 and TRBJ1-2; no firm D call. V dropped 1 base and J dropped 5 bases, with 12 bases sitting between them. In germline, CDR1 is SGHTS, CDR2 YDEGEE. This CDR3 is 14 amino acids long. This CDR3 reads CASSLSGRGYGYTF. Written as DNA, the CDR3 is TGTGCCAGCAGCTTGAGCGGGCGAGGATATGGCTACACCTTC.

The chain is built from TRBV7-8 and TRBJ1-6, with no clear D. The germline gives CDR1 SGHVS, CDR2 FQNEAQ. This CDR3 has 13 residues. The V gene lost 5 bases and the J gene lost 13 bases, with 15 bases spanning the gap. As DNA, the CDR3 is TGTGCCAGCAGCCTGAATAGGGAGAGGCCCCTCCACTTT. Residues: CASSLNRERPLHF. The full variable domain, completed using reference TRBV7-8 and TRBJ1-6, is GAGVSQSPRYKVAKRGQDVALRCDPISGHVSLFWYQQALGQGPEFLTYFQNEAQLDKSGLPSDRFFAERPEGSVSTLKIQRTQQEDSAVYLCASSLNRERPLHFGNGTRLTVT.

In its sample, this clone was seen a few times. The chain joins TRBV4-1 to TRBJ2-1; no reliable D call. The CDR3 loop spans 15 amino acids. V dropped 5 bases and J dropped 0 bases, with 11 bases sitting between them. Per the germline V gene, CDR1 is MGHRA and CDR2 is YSYEKL. CDR3 in DNA: TGCGCCAGCAGCTCTCGACACCTCTCCTACAATGAGCAGTTCTTC. Amino acid sequence: CASSSRHLSYNEQFF.

The chain joins TRBV6-6 to TRBJ1-1; 7 positions agree with TRBD1. The CDR3 length is 14 residues. Germline CDR1 is MNHNY and CDR2 is SVGAGI (reference sequence). With 7 bases clipped from V and 0 bases from J, the junction kept 5 bases outside the gene matches. CDR3 nucleotide sequence: TGTGCCAGCAACCGGGACAGAGTGAACACTGAAGCTTTCTTT. It is translated as CASNRDRVNTEAFF.

The sample holds a few counts of this clone. The genes are TRBV6-5 and TRBJ1-5; 8 nucleotides align to TRBD1. The junction had 1 base not matched to a gene; V was cut back by 4 bases and J by 2 bases. The length of the CDR3 is 14 residues. Germline V gene lookup returns CDR1 MNHEY and CDR2 SVGAGI. The CDR3 DNA reads TGTGCCAGCAGTTCGGACAGGGGCAATCAGCCCCAGCATTTT. Translated: CASSSDRGNQPQHF.

The V gene is TRBV5-1, the J gene TRBJ1-1, with unresolved D. Germline CDR1 is SGHRS and CDR2 is YFSETQ. Trimming pared 0 bases from V and 3 bases from J, leaving 6 bases between. CDR3 length equals 13 residues. The chain's CDR3 is CASSLEYYTEAFF. DNA of the CDR3: TGCGCCAGCAGCTTGGAATATTACACTGAAGCTTTCTTT. The whole variable domain, remainder taken from reference TRBV5-1 and TRBJ1-1, is KAGVTQTPRYLIKTRGQQVTLSCSPISGHRSVSWYQQTPGQGLQFLFEYFSETQRNKGNFPGRFSGRQFSNSRSEMNVSTLELGDSALYLCASSLEYYTEAFFGQGTRLTVV.

The chain has TRBV7-2 and TRBJ2-7; D gene uncertain. This CDR3 spans 14 amino acids. Trimming shortened V by 1 base and J by 1 base, and 8 bases separated the two germline ends. CDR1 and CDR2 from the germline V gene are SGHTA and FQGNSA. CDR3 loop: CASSLGRGSYEQYF. The CDR3 region has the DNA TGTGCCAGCAGCTTAGGGCGCGGATCCTACGAGCAGTACTTC.

The chain links TRBV10-3 to TRBJ1-1; D unclear. CDR3 length equals 16 residues. Germline loops: CDR1 ENHRY, CDR2 SYGVKD. Trimming left V 2 bases short and J 0 bases short, with 13 bases between. CDR3 DNA sequence: TGTGCCATCAGTGAGCCGCGAGGGCCCCTGAACACTGAAGCTTTCTTT. It codes for CAISEPRGPLNTEAFF.